The 9 T cell receptor beta chains below all came from one sample that was sequenced in a study of CD8+ T cells in alopecia areata (dated by TCRdb to 2016 to 2019). In the paper's terms, the time point label means: about 25 weeks on oral tofacitinib. The treatment or condition label for this specimen denotes: oral pan-JAK inhibitor, 5-10 mg twice daily. Libraries were constructed by the immunoSEQ multiplex PCR assay. RNA was extracted from all samples and reverse transcribed into cDNA as template for TCR sequencing. Entries here come from immuneACCESS through TCRdb and include only in-frame sequences with V and J called. Some clones fail to appear in such tables; in the studies checked, an unresolved V gene covers under half of the shortfall, and the cause of the remainder is unknown. Across this sample there are 200,000 or so clones, with 55% to 75% seen only once. Of the sample, 5.5% falls within the top ten clones.

The material sequenced was CD4+ T cells sorted from blood, taken at week 24, from a patient treated with tofacitinib. The origin of the receptors is a human donor with alopecia areata.

The J gene is TRBJ2-1, the V gene TRBV14; D remains ambiguous. The germline CDR1 and CDR2 sequences are SGHDN and FVKESK. V lost 0 bases and J lost 10, with 10 bases in between. The length of the CDR3 is 13 residues. CDR3 DNA: TGTGCCAGCAGCCAAGATTTGGAAGAAGAGCAGTTCTTC. The encoded protein is CASSQDLEEEQFF.

The V and J genes are TRBV9 and TRBJ2-5; unclear D gene. The CDR3 is 15 amino acids. V lost 0 bases, J lost 7 bases, and 16 bases lay in between. Germline assignment: CDR1 SGDLS and CDR2 YYNGEE. CDR3 amino acids: CASSVGTASKATQYF. CDR3 coding DNA: TGTGCCAGCAGCGTAGGTACGGCTAGTAAAGCGACCCAGTACTTC.

In this sample, this clone turned up once. At one end, the junction sequence differs from germline, possibly due to a read error. The genes are TRBV28 and TRBJ2-1, with a weak D call TRBD2 (6 bases). CDR1 and CDR2 from the germline V gene are MDHEN and SYDVKM. CDR3 size: 12 residues. CDR3 nucleotide sequence: TGTGCCAGCAGTGAACGGGACTCCACTGTAGTCTTC. Amino acid sequence: CASSERDSTVVF.

This chain links TRBV28 with TRBJ2-5; 7 bases align to TRBD1. CDR3 length: 16 amino acids. The junction had 15 bases not matched to a gene; V was cut back by 8 bases and J by 3 bases. Germline assignment: CDR1 MDHEN and CDR2 SYDVKM. CDR3 in amino acids: CASGDRVLGLKETQYF. The CDR3 coding sequence is TGTGCCAGCGGCGACAGGGTGTTAGGTCTAAAAGAGACCCAGTACTTC. The whole variable domain, remainder taken from reference TRBV28 and TRBJ2-5, is DVKVTQSSRYLVKRTGEKVFLECVQDMDHENMFWYRQDPGLGLRLIYFSYDVKMKEKGDIPEGYSVSREKKERFSLILESASTNQTSMYLCASGDRVLGLKETQYFGPGTRLLVL.

V usage is TRBV19 and J usage is TRBJ2-5; 13 positions agree with TRBD2. The V and J ends lost 5 bases and 4 bases, in that order; junction bases with no gene match: 4. The CDR3 consists of 15 residues. CDR1 and CDR2 (germline): LNHDA, SQIVND (reference sequence). CDR3 nucleotides: TGTGCCAGTAGTGACCGACTAGCGGGAGGAGAGACCCAGTACTTC. Translated, it gives CASSDRLAGGETQYF.

The V gene is TRBV2, the J gene TRBJ1-2; D ambiguous. From germline, CDR1 is SNHLY and CDR2 FYNNEI. The CDR3 extends over 13 amino acids. The V and J ends lost 2 bases and 0 bases respectively, with 4 bases between them. The CDR3 spells CASSETANYGYTF. The CDR3 DNA sequence: TGTGCCAGCAGTGAAACAGCTAACTATGGCTACACCTTC. Full variable domain (remainder filled in from reference TRBV2 and TRBJ1-2): EPEVTQTPSHQVTQMGQEVILRCVPISNHLYFYWYRQILGQKVEFLVSFYNNEISEKSEIFDDQFSVERPDGSNFTLKIRSTKLEDSAMYFCASSETANYGYTFGSGTRLTVV.

This chain uses TRBV9 with TRBJ2-7; 9 positions match TRBD1. CDR1 SGDLS and CDR2 YYNGEE come from the germline V gene. CDR3 size: 13 residues. V lost 2 bases and J lost 6; bases outside the gene matches: 3. The CDR3 sequence is CASSVGTGTEQYF. The CDR3 DNA follows: TGTGCCAGCAGCGTCGGGACAGGGACCGAGCAGTACTTC.

This clone was seen only a few times. The V gene is TRBV12-5, the J gene TRBJ1-2; tentatively, D is TRBD1 (5 bases). V shed 5 bases and J shed 8 bases, with 18 bases lying between them. The CDR3 totals 14 residues. Germline CDR1 LGHNT, CDR2 FRNRAP. CDR3 region: CASGEGQGGNGYTF. The CDR3 nucleotides read TGTGCTAGTGGTGAGGGGCAGGGAGGAAACGGCTACACCTTC.

DNA for the CDR3: TGTGCTTCGGGGTCGGACAGGGTGTCTGGAAACACCATATATTTT. This translates into CASGSDRVSGNTIYF. The V gene is TRBV30, the J gene TRBJ1-3; 8 positions match TRBD1. Germline-derived CDR1 and CDR2 are GTSNPN and SVGIG (reference sequence). This CDR3 is built from 15 residues.